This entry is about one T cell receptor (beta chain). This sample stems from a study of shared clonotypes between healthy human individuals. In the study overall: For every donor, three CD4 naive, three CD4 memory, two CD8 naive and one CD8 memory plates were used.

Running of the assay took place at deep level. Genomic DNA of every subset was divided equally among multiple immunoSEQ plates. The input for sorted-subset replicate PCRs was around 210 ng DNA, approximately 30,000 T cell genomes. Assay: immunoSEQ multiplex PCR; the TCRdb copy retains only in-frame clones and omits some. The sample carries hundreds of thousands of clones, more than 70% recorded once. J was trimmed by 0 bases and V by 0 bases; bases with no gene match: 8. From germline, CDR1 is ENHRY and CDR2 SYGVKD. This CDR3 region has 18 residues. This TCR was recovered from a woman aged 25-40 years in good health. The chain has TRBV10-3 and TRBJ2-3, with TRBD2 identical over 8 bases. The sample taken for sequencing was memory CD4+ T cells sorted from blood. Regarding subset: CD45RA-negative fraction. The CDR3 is CAISESTSGVTSTDTQYF. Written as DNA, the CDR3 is TGTGCCATCAGTGAGTCAACTAGCGGAGTGACTAGCACAGATACGCAGTATTTT.